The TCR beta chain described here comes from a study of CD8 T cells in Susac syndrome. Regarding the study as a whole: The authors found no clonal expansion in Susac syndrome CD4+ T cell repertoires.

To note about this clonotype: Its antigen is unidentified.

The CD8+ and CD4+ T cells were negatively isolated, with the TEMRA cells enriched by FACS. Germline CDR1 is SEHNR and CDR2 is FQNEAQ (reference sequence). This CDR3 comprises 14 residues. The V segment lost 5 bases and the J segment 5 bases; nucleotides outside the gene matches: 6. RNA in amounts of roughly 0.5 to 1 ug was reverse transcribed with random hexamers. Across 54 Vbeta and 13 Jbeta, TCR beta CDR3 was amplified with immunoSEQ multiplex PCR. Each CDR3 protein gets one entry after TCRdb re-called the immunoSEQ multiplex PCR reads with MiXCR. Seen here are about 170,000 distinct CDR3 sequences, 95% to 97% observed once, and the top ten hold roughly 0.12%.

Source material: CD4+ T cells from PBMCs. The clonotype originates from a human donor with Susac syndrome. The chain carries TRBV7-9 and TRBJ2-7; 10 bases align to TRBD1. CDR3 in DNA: TGTGCCAGCAGCCGCGACAGGGGGCAGGACGAGCAGTACTTC. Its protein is CASSRDRGQDEQYF.